The source of this T cell receptor (beta chain) is a study of T cells in Graves' hyperthyroidism and ophthalmopathy. This clonotype was counted at least ten times. TCR beta CDR3 regions were amplified from RNA. Using the HTBI primer set, a first-round RT-PCR was run on the TCR CDR3. TCRdb redid the calling of the multiplex PCR reads with MiXCR, one entry per CDR3 protein. This sample carries about 690,000 distinct CDR3 sequences, approximately 15% of them seen once, and the ten largest clones take roughly a sixth. The CDR3 has 14 residues. The germline CDR1 and CDR2 sequences are SGHKS and YYEKEE (reference sequence). Newly diagnosed patients aged 18 to 65 had hyperthyroidism of under 2 months' duration. PBMCs were sourced from more than 9 ml fresh peripheral blood.

This clonotype was obtained from a man aged 50 to 60 with Graves' hyperthyroidism. The sample comprised blood. The chain carries TRBV5-5 and TRBJ2-7; 7 nucleotides agree with TRBD2. The J call may not be correct, given that the DNA end is closer to TRBJ2-1. CDR3 sequence (DNA): TGTGCCAGCAGCTTGGTACTAGCGCTGTACGAGCAGTTCTTC. It is translated as CASSLVLALYEQFF.